These 10 T cell receptor beta chains were all obtained from the same sample, sequenced in a study of blood T cell repertoires in COVID-19 (dated by TCRdb to 2019 to 2021). The method was the immunoSEQ multiplex PCR assay. TCRdb re-hosts the immuneACCESS table, in-frame sequences only. Its copies lack some clones; in the studies checked, an unresolved V gene accounts for under half of them, and the cause for the rest is not known. In this sample the table shows 120,000 or so clones, about 80% of which occur a single time. The top ten clonotypes cover 30% to 45% of the sample. The sequenced sample consisted of peripheral blood. These receptors all come from a man aged 35 to 55 with active or convalescent COVID-19.

V is TRBV5-1 and J is TRBJ1-1; no firm D call. The germline V and J ends were trimmed by 3 bases and 5 bases, with 14 bases remaining between them. CDR3 size: 14 residues. CDR1 SGHRS and CDR2 YFSETQ come from the germline V gene. This CDR3 reads CASSSGEGRTEAFF. CDR3 in DNA: TGCGCCAGCAGCTCGGGCGAGGGAAGAACTGAAGCTTTCTTT.

The rearrangement links TRBV2 to TRBJ1-4; D call uncertain. The CDR3 runs 15 residues. CDR1 is SNHLY and CDR2 is FYNNEI in the germline V gene. V gave up 6 bases and J gave up 8 bases, with 19 bases separating them. CDR3 protein: CASRVIGGLGEKLFF. The CDR3 DNA is TGTGCCAGCAGGGTAATCGGAGGGCTAGGAGAAAAACTGTTTTTT. Variable domain in full (rest from reference TRBV2 and TRBJ1-4): EPEVTQTPSHQVTQMGQEVILRCVPISNHLYFYWYRQILGQKVEFLVSFYNNEISEKSEIFDDQFSVERPDGSNFTLKIRSTKLEDSAMYFCASRVIGGLGEKLFFGSGTQLSVL.

The genes are TRBV5-4 and TRBJ2-2, with 8 positions matching TRBD2. V lost 1 base and J lost 6; bases outside the gene matches: 2. The CDR3 contains 14 residues. The germline gives CDR1 SGHNT, CDR2 YYREEE (reference sequence). CDR3 DNA: TGTGCCAGCAGCTTGACTAGCGGATCCGGGGAGCTGTTTTTT. It yields the protein CASSLTSGSGELFF.

The chain is built from TRBV24-1 and TRBJ2-1; TRBD2 matches at 13 bases. V lost 4 bases, J lost 9 bases, and 5 bases stayed unmatched. The CDR3 is made up of 15 amino acids. Per germline, CDR1 KGHDR and CDR2 SFDVKD. CDR3 nucleotide sequence: TGTGCCACCAGTGACCACGGACTAGCGGGAGTTGAGCAGTTCTTC. Translated: CATSDHGLAGVEQFF.

The chain couples TRBV11-2 to TRBJ1-6, with D unresolved. CDR3 size: 13 residues. Germline values: CDR1 SGHAT, CDR2 FQNNGV. V was trimmed by 1 base and J by 7 bases, leaving 5 bases between them. CDR3 loop: CASSLGENSPLHF. In DNA form, the CDR3 reads TGTGCCAGCAGCTTAGGGGAGAATTCACCCCTCCACTTT.

This rearrangement joins TRBV9 to TRBJ2-7; 8 nucleotides line up with TRBD1. V lost 4 bases and J lost 1; bases outside the gene matches: 4. The CDR3 runs 14 residues. Germline V lookup: CDR1 SGDLS, CDR2 YYNGEE. CDR3 loop: CASSPQGASYEQYF. The DNA for the CDR3 is TGTGCCAGCAGCCCTCAGGGGGCATCCTACGAGCAGTACTTC. The full variable domain, its missing parts supplied by reference TRBV9 and TRBJ2-7, is DSGVTQTPKHLITATGQRVTLRCSPRSGDLSVYWYQQSLDQGLQFLIQYYNGEERAKGNILERFSAQQFPDLHSELNLSSLELGDSALYFCASSPQGASYEQYFGPGTRLTVT.

The rearrangement uses TRBV18 and TRBJ2-3, with TRBD2 as a possible D gene (5 bases). V shed 6 bases and J shed 0 bases, with 16 bases lying between them. This CDR3 is 16 amino acids long. The germline gives CDR1 KGHSH, CDR2 LQKENI. CDR3 amino acids: CASSQNLAVSTDTQYF. The CDR3 region has the DNA TGTGCCAGCTCTCAGAATCTAGCCGTTAGCACAGATACGCAGTATTTT. Drawing the rest from reference TRBV18 and TRBJ2-3, the complete variable domain is NAGVMQNPRHLVRRRGQEARLRCSPMKGHSHVYWYRQLPEEGLKFMVYLQKENIIDESGMPKERFSAEFPKEGPSILRIQQVVRGDSAAYFCASSQNLAVSTDTQYFGPGTRLTVL.

Only one count was recorded for this clone. The chain couples TRBV4-1 to TRBJ2-3, with 7 bases matching TRBD1. The V segment lost 0 bases and the J segment 7 bases; nucleotides outside the gene matches: 10. CDR3 length: 16 residues. Germline V lookup: CDR1 MGHRA, CDR2 YSYEKL. The CDR3 loop reads CASSQDPLGQTNTQYF. CDR3 bases: TGCGCCAGCAGCCAAGACCCCCTGGGACAGACCAATACGCAGTATTTT.

The DNA for the CDR3 is TGCGCCAGCAGAAGCCGCCAAGGAGCAAACTACGAGCAGTACTTC. Translation: CASRSRQGANYEQYF. The chain uses TRBV5-1 and TRBJ2-7; unclear D gene. Trimming shortened V by 5 bases and J by 3 bases, and 18 bases separated the two germline ends. Looked up from germline, CDR1 is SGHRS and CDR2 is YFSETQ. The CDR3 runs to 15 residues.

The chain couples TRBV7-3 to TRBJ1-2; D is uncertain. The V and J ends lost 7 bases and 7 bases respectively, with 22 bases between them. Germline V gene lookup returns CDR1 SGHTA and CDR2 FQGTGA. This CDR3 comprises 15 residues. The CDR3 reads CASTNSGPLRIGYTF. The CDR3 coding sequence is TGTGCCAGCACAAACTCTGGGCCTCTTAGAATTGGCTACACCTTC. Variable domain in full (rest from reference TRBV7-3 and TRBJ1-2): GAGVSQTPSNKVTEKGKYVELRCDPISGHTALYWYRQSLGQGPEFLIYFQGTGAADDSGLPNDRFFAVRPEGSVSTLKIQRTERGDSAVYLCASTNSGPLRIGYTFGSGTRLTVV.